This T cell receptor beta chain was sequenced for a study of blood T cells in healthy people across ages. Through a sample-barcoded 5' primer and a J-beta primer mix, a second PCR was run for roughly 7 to 12 cycles. Via MiXCR, TCRdb re-called the 5' RACE reads, giving one row per CDR3 protein. The table has some 1.5 million distinct CDR3 sequences, over 25% seen once. V was clipped by 7 bases and J by 5 bases; unmatched bases: 4. CDR3 length: 13 amino acids. CDR1 is MNHNY and CDR2 is SVGAGI in the germline V gene (reference sequence). The sequencing input was blood. This sequence originates from a woman aged 30 to 39 in good health. This sequence joins TRBV6-6 and TRBJ2-1, with TRBD1 matching 8 bases. For the CDR3, the DNA is TGTGCCAGCACCGTACAGGGGGACAATGAGCAGTTCTTC. Residues: CASTVQGDNEQFF.